The clone carrying this T cell receptor (beta chain) was seen more than once but under ten times. Described time point: patch test 2, 6 weeks after DPC sensitization. Treatment: therapeutic diphenylcyclopropenone sensitization with weekly scalp DPC. The record originates from a study of human T cells and chemical hapten exposure. Across the study: Per-sample TCR yield variability stemmed mainly from small pooled library volume differences.

CDR1 and CDR2 (germline): MNHEY, SVGAGI. Trimming took off 7 bases at V and 6 bases at J, with 16 bases between the two ends. The CDR3 runs to 14 residues. Original processing notes: The number of TCRs in each sample had a median of roughly 100,000 and spanned roughly 23,224 to 750,000. A single record per CDR3 protein comes from TCRdb applying MiXCR to the RACE reads. What appears here as the V and J calls and clone size reflects TCRdb's work, not the paper's. The table lists a few hundred thousand distinct CDR3 sequences, roughly 6% of them singletons. The TCR was taken from a woman aged 18-29 years with alopecia areata. Some clones in this sample may be carry-over from other donors' samples. Sample: whole blood, taken in connection with sensitization to the hapten diphenylcyclopropenone (DPC). The chain has TRBV6-5 and TRBJ2-1, with D tentatively TRBD2 (5 bases). The CDR3: CASTRSPGINEQFF. Here the CDR3 DNA reads TGTGCCAGCACCCGTTCGCCCGGGATCAATGAGCAGTTCTTC.